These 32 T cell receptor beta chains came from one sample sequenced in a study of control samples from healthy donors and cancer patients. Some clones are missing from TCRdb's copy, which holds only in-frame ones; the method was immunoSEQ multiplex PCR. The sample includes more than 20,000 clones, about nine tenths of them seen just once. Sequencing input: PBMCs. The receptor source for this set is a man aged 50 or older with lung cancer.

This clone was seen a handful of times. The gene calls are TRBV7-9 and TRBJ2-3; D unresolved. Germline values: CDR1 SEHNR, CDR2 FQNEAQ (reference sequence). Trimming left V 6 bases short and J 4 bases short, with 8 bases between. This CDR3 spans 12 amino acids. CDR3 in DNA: TGTGCCAGCAGGGCAACGCCAGATACGCAGTATTTT. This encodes CASRATPDTQYF. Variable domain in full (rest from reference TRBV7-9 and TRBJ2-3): DTGVSQNPRHKITKRGQNVTFRCDPISEHNRLYWYRQTLGQGPEFLTYFQNEAQLEKSRLLSDRFSAERPKGSFSTLEIQRTEQGDSAMYLCASRATPDTQYFGPGTRLTVL.

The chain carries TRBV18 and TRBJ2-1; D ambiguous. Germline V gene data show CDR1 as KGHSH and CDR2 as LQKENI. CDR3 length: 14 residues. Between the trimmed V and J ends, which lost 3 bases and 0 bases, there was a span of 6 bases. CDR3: CASSPASSYNEQFF. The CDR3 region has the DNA TGTGCCAGCTCACCCGCGAGCTCCTACAATGAGCAGTTCTTC.

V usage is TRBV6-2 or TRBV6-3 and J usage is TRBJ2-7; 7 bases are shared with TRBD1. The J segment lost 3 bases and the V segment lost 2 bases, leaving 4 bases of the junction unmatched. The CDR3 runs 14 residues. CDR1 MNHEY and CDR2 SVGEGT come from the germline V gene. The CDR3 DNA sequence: TGTGCCAGCAGTTACACAGACAGGGTCTACGAGCAGTACTTC. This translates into CASSYTDRVYEQYF.

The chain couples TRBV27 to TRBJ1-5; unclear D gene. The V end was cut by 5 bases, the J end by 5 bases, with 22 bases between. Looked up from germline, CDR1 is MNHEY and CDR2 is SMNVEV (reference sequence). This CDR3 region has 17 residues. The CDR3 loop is CASSLGLGPHPHQPQHF. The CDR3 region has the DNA TGTGCCAGCAGTCTGGGCTTAGGCCCCCACCCTCATCAGCCCCAGCATTTT.

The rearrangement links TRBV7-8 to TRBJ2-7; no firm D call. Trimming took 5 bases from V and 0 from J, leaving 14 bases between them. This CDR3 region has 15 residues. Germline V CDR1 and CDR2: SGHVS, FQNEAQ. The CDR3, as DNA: TGTGCCAGCAGCGCGAACCGGGTCCACTCCTACGAGCAGTACTTC. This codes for CASSANRVHSYEQYF.

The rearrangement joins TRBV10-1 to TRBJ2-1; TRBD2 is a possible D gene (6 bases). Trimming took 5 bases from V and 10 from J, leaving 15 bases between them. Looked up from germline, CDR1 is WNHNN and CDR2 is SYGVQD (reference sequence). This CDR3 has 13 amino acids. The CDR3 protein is CASSNGGGSEQFF. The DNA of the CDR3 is TGCGCCAGCAGTAACGGGGGTGGTAGCGAGCAGTTCTTC.

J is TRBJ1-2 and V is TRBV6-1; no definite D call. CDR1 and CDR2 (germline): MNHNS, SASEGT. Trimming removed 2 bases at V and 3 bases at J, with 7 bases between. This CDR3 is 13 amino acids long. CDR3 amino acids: CASSESGYYGYTF. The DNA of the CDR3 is TGTGCCAGCAGTGAATCTGGGTACTATGGCTACACCTTC.

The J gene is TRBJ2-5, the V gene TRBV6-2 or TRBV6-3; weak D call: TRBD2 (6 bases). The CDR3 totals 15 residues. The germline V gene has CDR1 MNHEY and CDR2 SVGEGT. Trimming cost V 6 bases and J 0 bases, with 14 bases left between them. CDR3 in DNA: TGTGCCAGCAGCCGTATCGGCGGGGACCAAGAGACCCAGTACTTC. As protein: CASSRIGGDQETQYF.

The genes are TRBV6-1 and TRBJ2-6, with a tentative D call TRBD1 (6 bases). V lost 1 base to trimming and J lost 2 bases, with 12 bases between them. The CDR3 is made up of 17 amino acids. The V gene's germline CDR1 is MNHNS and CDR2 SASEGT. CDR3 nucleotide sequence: TGTGCCAGCAGTGAAGGCCCCAGGGGCGCTGGGGCCAACGTCCTGACTTTC. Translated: CASSEGPRGAGANVLTF.

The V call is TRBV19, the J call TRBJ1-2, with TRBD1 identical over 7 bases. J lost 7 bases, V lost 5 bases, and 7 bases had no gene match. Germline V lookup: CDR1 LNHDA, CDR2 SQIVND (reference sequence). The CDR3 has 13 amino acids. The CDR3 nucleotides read TGTGCCAGTAGTGTCGACAGGGTAGGTGGCTACACCTTC. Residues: CASSVDRVGGYTF.

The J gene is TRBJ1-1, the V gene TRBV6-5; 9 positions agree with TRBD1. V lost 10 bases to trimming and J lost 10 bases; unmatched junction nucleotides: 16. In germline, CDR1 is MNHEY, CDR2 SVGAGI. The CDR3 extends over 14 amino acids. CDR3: CATTLGQGPSGAFF. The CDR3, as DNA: TGTGCCACCACGCTGGGACAGGGCCCGTCTGGAGCTTTCTTT.

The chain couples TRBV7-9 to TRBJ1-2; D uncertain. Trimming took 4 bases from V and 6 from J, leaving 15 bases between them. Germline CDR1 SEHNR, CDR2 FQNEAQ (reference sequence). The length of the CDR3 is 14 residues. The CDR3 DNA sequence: TGTGCCAGCAGCTCCGTACTTGCGCCCCATGGCTACACCTTC. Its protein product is CASSSVLAPHGYTF.

The CDR3 region is CASSPNSGYTF. The CDR3 DNA sequence: TGTGCCAGCAGCCCAAATAGCGGCTACACCTTC. The chain joins TRBV7-9 to TRBJ1-2; the D is unclear. V lost 5 bases and J 8 bases, leaving 9 bases between the germline ends. The CDR3 runs to 11 residues. The germline gives CDR1 SEHNR, CDR2 FQNEAQ (reference sequence).

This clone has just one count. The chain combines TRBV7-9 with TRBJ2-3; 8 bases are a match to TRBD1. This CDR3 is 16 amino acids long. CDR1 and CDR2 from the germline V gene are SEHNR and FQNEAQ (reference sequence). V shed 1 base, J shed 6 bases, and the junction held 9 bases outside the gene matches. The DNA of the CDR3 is TGTGCCAGCAGCTTAGGACAGGGGCATCCAGTGGATACGCAGTATTTT. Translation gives CASSLGQGHPVDTQYF.

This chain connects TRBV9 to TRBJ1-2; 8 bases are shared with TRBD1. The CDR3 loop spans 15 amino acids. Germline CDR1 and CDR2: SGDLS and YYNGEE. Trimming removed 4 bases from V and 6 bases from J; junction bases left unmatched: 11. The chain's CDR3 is CASSPRTGRGDGYTF. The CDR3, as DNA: TGTGCCAGCAGCCCGCGGACAGGGAGAGGCGATGGCTACACCTTC.

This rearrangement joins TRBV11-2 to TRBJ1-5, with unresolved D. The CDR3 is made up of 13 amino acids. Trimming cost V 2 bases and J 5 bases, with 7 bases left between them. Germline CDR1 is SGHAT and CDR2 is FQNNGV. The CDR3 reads CASSLTRDQPQHF. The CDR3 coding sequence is TGTGCCAGCAGCTTAACTAGGGATCAGCCCCAGCATTTT.

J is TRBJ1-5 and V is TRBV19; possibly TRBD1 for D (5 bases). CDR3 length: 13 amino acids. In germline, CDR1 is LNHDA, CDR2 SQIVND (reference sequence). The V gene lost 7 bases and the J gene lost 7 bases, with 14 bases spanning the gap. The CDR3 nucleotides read TGTGCCAGTAACGGCCAGGGAGGACAGCCCCAGCATTTT. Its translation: CASNGQGGQPQHF.

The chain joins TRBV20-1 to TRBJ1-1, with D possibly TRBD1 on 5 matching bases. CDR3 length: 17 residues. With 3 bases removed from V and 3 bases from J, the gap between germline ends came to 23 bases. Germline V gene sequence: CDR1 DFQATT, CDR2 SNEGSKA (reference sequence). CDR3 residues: CSASGGGDVSVDTEAFF. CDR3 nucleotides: TGCAGTGCTAGTGGGGGAGGGGATGTGTCCGTGGACACTGAAGCTTTCTTT.

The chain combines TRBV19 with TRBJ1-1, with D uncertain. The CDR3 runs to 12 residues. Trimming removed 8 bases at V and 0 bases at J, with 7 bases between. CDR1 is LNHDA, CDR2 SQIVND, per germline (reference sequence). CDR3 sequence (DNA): TGTGCCAGTTTCCGAATGAACACTGAAGCTTTCTTT. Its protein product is CASFRMNTEAFF.

CDR3 residues: CASSLSDTGELFF. CDR3 DNA: TGTGCCAGCAGTTTGAGCGACACCGGGGAGCTGTTTTTT. V usage is TRBV28 and J usage is TRBJ2-2; D remains ambiguous. Trimming pared 3 bases from V and 3 bases from J, leaving 5 bases between. This CDR3 has 13 amino acids. Germline values: CDR1 MDHEN, CDR2 SYDVKM.

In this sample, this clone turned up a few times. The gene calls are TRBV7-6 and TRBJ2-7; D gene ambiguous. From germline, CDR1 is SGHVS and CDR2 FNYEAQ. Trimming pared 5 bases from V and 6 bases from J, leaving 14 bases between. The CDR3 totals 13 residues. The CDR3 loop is CASSPGPQSEQYF. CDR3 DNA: TGTGCCAGCAGCCCCGGGCCCCAGTCCGAGCAGTACTTC.

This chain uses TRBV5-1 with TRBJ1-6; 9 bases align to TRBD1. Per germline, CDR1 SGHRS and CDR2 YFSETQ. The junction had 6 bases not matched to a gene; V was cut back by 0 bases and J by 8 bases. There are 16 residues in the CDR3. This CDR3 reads CASSLGTGVSDSPLHF. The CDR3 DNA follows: TGCGCCAGCAGCTTGGGGACAGGGGTTTCGGATTCACCCCTCCACTTT.

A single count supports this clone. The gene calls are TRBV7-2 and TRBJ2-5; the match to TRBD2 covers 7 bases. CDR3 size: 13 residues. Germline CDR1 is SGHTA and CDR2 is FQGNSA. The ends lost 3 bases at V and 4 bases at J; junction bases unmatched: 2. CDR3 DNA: TGTGCCAGCAGCTTTGGCGGGGGAGAGACCCAGTACTTC. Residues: CASSFGGGETQYF.

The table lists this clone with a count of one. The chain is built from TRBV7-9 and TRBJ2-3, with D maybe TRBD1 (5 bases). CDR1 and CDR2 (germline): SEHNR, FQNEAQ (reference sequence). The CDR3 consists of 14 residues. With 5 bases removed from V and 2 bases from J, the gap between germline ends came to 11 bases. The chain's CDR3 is CASSQGPITDTQYF. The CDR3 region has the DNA TGTGCCAGCAGCCAGGGTCCCATCACAGATACGCAGTATTTT.

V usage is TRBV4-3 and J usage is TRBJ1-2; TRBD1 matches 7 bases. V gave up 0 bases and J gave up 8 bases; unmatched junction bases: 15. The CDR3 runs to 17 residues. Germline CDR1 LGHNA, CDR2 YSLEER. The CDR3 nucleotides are TGCGCCAGCAGCCAAGATGGCCGCACCGACAGGGTAGGCGGCTACACCTTC. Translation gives CASSQDGRTDRVGGYTF.

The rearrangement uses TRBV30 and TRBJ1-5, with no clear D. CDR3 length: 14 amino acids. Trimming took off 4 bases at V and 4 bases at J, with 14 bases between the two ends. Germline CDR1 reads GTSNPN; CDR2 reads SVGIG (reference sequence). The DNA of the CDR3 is TGTGCCTGGAAAGGAGTTTCGGGGAATCAGCCCCAGCATTTT. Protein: CAWKGVSGNQPQHF.

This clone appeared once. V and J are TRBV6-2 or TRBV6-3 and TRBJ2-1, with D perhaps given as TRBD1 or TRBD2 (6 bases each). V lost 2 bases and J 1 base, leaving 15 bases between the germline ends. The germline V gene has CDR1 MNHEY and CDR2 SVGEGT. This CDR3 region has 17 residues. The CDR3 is CASSYGGRRRSYNEQFF. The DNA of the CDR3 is TGTGCCAGCAGTTACGGGGGGCGCAGGCGGTCCTACAATGAGCAGTTCTTC.

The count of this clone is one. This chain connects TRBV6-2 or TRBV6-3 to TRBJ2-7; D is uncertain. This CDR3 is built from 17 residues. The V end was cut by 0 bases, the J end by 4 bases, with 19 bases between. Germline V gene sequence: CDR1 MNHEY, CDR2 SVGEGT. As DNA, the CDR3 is TGTGCCAGCAGTTACTCCCCTCAGACCTACAGCGAATACGAGCAGTACTTC. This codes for CASSYSPQTYSEYEQYF.

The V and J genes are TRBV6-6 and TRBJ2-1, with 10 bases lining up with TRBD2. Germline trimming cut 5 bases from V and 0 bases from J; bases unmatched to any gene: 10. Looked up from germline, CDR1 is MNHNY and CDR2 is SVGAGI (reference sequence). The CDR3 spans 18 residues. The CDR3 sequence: CASSRLAGARSSYNEQFF. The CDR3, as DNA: TGTGCCAGCAGTCGGCTAGCGGGGGCCCGAAGCTCCTACAATGAGCAGTTCTTC.

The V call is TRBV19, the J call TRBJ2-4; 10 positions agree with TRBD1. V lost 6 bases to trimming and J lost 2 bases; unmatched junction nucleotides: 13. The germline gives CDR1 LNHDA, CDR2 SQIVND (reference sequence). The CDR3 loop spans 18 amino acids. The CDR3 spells CASSRQGARMVSKNIQYF. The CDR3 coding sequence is TGTGCCAGTAGCCGACAGGGGGCACGGATGGTCTCCAAAAACATTCAGTACTTC.

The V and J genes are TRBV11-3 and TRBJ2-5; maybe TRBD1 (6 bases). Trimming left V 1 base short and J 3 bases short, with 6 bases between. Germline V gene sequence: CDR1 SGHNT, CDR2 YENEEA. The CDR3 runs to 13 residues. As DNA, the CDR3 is TGTGCCAGCAGCTTAGGACAGGAAGAGACCCAGTACTTC. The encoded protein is CASSLGQEETQYF.

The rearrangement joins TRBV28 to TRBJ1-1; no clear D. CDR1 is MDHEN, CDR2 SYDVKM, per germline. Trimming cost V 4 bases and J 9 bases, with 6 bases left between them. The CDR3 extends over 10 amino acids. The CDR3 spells CASSSHKAFF. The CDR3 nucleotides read TGTGCCAGCAGTTCCCATAAAGCTTTCTTT.